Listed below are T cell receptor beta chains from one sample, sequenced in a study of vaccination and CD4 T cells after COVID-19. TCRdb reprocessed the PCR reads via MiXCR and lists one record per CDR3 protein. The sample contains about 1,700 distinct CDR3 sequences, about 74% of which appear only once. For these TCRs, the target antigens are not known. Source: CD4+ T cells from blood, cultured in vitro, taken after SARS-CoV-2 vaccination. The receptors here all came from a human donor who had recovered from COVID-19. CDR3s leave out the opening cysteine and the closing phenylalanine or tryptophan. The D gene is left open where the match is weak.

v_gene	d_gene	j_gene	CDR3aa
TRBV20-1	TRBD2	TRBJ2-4	SARTSGRTLAKNIQY
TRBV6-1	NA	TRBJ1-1	ASSRNRRNTEAF
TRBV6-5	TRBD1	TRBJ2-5	ASSYWDRGGETQY
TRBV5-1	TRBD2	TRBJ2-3	ASSSGPGGSADTQY
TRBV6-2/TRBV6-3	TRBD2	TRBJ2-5	ASSSGTTIETQY
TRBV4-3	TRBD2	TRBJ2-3	ASSQVIRAGGRTDTQY
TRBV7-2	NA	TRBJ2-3	ASSSSGDQRPTDTQY
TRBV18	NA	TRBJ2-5	ASSPRSGGAETQY
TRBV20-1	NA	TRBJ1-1	SAPPGALNTEAF
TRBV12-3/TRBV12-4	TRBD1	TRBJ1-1	ASSSSGTVNTEAF
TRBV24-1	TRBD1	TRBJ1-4	ATSDAGGPNEKLF
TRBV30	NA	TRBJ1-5	AWSAGTLSNQPQH
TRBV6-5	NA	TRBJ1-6	ASSSGRGMNSPLH
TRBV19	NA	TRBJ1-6	ASMTRLGGYNSPLH
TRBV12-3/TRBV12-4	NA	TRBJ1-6	ASSSSYNSPLH
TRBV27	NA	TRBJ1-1	ASTPSRRNTEAF
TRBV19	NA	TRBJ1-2	ASSIGRRANYGYT
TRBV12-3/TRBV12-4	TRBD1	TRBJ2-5	ASSLGDRGPFQETQY
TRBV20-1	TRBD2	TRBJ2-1	SAQWAGAFEQF
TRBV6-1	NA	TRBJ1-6	ASSRVNREPLH
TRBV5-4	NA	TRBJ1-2	ASSLEAAYGYT
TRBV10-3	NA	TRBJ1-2	AISGSSYGYT
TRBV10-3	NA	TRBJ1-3	AISSRKGAGNTIY
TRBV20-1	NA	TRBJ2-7	SARWGKYEQY
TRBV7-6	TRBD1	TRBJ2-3	ASSFSTGGWTDTQY
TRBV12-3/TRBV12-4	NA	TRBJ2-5	ASRATGGGETQY
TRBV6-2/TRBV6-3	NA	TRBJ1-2	ASSYQNYGYT
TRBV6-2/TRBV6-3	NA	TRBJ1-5	ASTRGGARSNQPQH
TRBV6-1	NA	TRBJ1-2	AAGGRANYGYT
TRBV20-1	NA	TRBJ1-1	SAKVAGGTEAF
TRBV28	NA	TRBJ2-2	ASSLAGRMAGELF
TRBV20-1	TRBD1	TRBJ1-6	SARGGTDYSPLH
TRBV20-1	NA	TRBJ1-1	SASAAMNTEAF
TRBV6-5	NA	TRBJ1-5	ASSYNSRTHYSNQPQH
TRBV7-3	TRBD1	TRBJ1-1	ASSLGTGVNTEAF
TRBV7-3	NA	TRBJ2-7	ASSLGVGGYEQY
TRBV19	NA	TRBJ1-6	ASSTTAYNSPLH
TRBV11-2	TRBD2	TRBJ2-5	ASSTGLAGVRETQY
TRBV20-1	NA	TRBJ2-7	SAPLAVEQY
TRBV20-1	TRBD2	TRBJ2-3	SAFLAERTDTQY
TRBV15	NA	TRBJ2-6	ATSRGQPGANVLT
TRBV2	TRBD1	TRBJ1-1	ASSEATGGAESEAF
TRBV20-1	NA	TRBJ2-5	SARDYRREETQY
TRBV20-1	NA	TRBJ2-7	SGRQGNYEQY
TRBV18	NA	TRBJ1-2	ASSPLDSPTYGYT
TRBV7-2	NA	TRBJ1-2	ASRLNLYGYT
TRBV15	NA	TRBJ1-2	ATSRDLAVANYGYT
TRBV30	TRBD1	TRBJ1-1	AWTQGAIDTEAF